The T cell receptor beta chain described here comes from a study of early T cells in non-severe SARS-CoV-2 infection. For the study at large: Bulk RNA taken from unsorted whole blood was sequenced, leaving chains unpaired.

Study-wide points: Matching results from VDJdb favored anti-spike CD8 responses, leaving private and CD4 specificities undetected.

This clonotype was seen a few times. As yet, its antigen is unknown. Individual cDNA molecules each received unique molecular identifiers attached to them. Using its own MiXCR run on the 5' RACE reads, TCRdb lists one record per CDR3 protein. The table lists around 78,000 distinct CDR3 sequences, about a tenth of them singletons. The receptor was derived from an adult who was a healthcare worker with PCR-confirmed SARS-CoV-2 infection or an uninfected control (not recorded which). This specimen consisted of whole blood, obtained at baseline.

The CDR3 protein is CAISEPDRESSYEQYF. CDR3 DNA: TGTGCCATCAGTGAGCCGGACAGGGAAAGCTCCTACGAGCAGTACTTC. The gene calls are TRBV10-3 and TRBJ2-7; 8 positions match TRBD1. CDR3 length: 16 amino acids. V shed 2 bases and J 0 bases; nucleotides not matched to a gene: 6. Germline values: CDR1 ENHRY, CDR2 SYGVKD.